These T cell receptor beta chains were read from a single sample in a study of a mutant IDH1 vaccine in newly diagnosed glioma. Antigens of these TCRs are unknown. Assay: immunoSEQ multiplex PCR; the TCRdb copy retains only in-frame clones and omits some. The sample shows 55,000 to 70,000 clones, 89% of them seen only once. The sample consisted of PBMCs, taken from a glioma patient whose treatment included an IDH1 peptide vaccine. These receptors were obtained from a man in his forties with glioma. Each CDR3 is given with its conserved first and last residue. Each record gives: clone size, V gene, J gene, D gene, CDR3 DNA, CDR3 protein. The D gene is left open where the match is weak. Expanded clones get a size class; other rows say once, few or many, or leave the size out.

>-|TRBV7-7|TRBJ1-1|-
TGTGCCAGCAGCACCTGCTCGGGGCCAGCTTTCTTT
CASSTCSGPAFF
>-|TRBV5-1|TRBJ2-3|-
TGCGCCAGCAGCTTGGGAGGGACCACCTCCTTCGCCACAGATACGCAGTATTTT
CASSLGGTTSFATDTQYF
>-|TRBV28|TRBJ1-1|-
TGTGCCAGCAGGGGCCTACCAGGGACAATGAACACTGAAGCTTTCTTT
CASRGLPGTMNTEAFF
>-|TRBV5-1|TRBJ2-5|-
TGCGCCAGCAGCTTCAACCAAGAGACCCAGTACTTC
CASSFNQETQYF
>-|TRBV18|TRBJ2-3|TRBD1
TGTGCCAGCTCAGAAAGACAGGGGAGCACAGATACGCAGTATTTT
CASSERQGSTDTQYF
>-|TRBV29-1|TRBJ1-1|-
TGCAGCGTGGCTCCCAAGAACACTGAAGCTTTCTTT
CSVAPKNTEAFF
>few|TRBV6-5|TRBJ2-5|TRBD1
TGTGCCAGCAGGGAACAGGGGCGACAAGAGACCCAGTACTTC
CASREQGRQETQYF
>few|TRBV7-9|TRBJ2-3|-
TGTGCCAGCAGCTCCGTACTAGCTCTAAGGTTAGATACGCAGTATTTT
CASSSVLALRLDTQYF
>-|TRBV25-1|TRBJ1-2|-
TGTGCCAGCAGTGAGGAGTTGGCAGGTGGCTACACCTTC
CASSEELAGGYTF
>-|TRBV5-1|TRBJ2-7|-
TGCGCCAGCAGCTTGAAACGGGAGTCCGTCTACGAGCAGTACTTC
CASSLKRESVYEQYF
>-|TRBV5-4|TRBJ1-1|-
TGTGCCAGCAGCTTGGAGCGCGGGGCGAAGTACACTGAAGCTTTCTTT
CASSLERGAKYTEAFF